This T cell receptor (beta chain) comes out of a study of T-cell memory formation after mild COVID-19. About the research overall: In these data, TCR clusters were largely donor specific.

Barcoded TCR alpha and TCR beta cDNA libraries with UMIs came from 5'RACE using constant-segment primers. TCRdb re-derived calls from the 5' RACE reads in MiXCR, one entry per CDR3 protein. The repertoire holds about 250,000 distinct CDR3 sequences, with 15% as singletons. A note on this clonotype: The antigen remains unidentified.

Study-wide results and caveats: CD4/CD8 balance held among clones contracting day 15 to 85, and later expanders leaned CD4+. Mainly in CM and EM were contracting CD4+ clones; CD8+ were in EMRA.

Trimming cost V 8 bases and J 6 bases, with 20 bases left between them. CDR3 size: 14 residues. The V call is TRBV12-3 or TRBV12-4, the J call TRBJ2-7, with D unresolved. Sequenced input: PBMCs or a T cell subset sorted from them (not recorded which). The origin of this receptor is an adult woman who had mild COVID-19 (a few samples of this study predate the infection). Cell type and time point are not known. The CDR3 bases are TGTGCCAGCTCAACACTGCCCCGTAGCCGCGAGCAGTACTTC. Encoded protein: CASSTLPRSREQYF.